These T cell receptor beta chains were read from a single sample in a study of CD8 T cells in Susac syndrome. Each CDR3 protein gets one entry after TCRdb re-called the immunoSEQ multiplex PCR reads with MiXCR. This sample has 230,000 or so distinct CDR3 sequences, with nearly 97% found just once. The sequenced sample was CD4+ T cells from PBMCs. The origin of the receptors is a human donor with multiple sclerosis. The CDR3 runs from the conserved cysteine through the conserved F or W. A D gene is named only where the DNA matches it firmly.

d_gene: -
v_gene: TRBV29-1
j_gene: TRBJ2-5
CDR3nt: TGCAGCGTTGAGGGCAGTCCACAGACCCAGTACTTC
CDR3aa: CSVEGSPQTQYF

d_gene: TRBD2
v_gene: TRBV5-4
j_gene: TRBJ2-3
CDR3nt: TGTGCCAGCAGCCCCCAACTAGCGGGGGGCCCACGGGATACGCAGTATTTT
CDR3aa: CASSPQLAGGPRDTQYF

d_gene: -
v_gene: TRBV19
j_gene: TRBJ2-3
CDR3nt: TGTGCCAGTAGCTCCCGGGGGATCACAGATACGCAGTATTTT
CDR3aa: CASSSRGITDTQYF

d_gene: TRBD1
v_gene: TRBV4-1
j_gene: TRBJ2-4
CDR3nt: TGCGCCAGCAGCCAGCTGGGGCAGGGGGCTGGCAAAAACATTCAGTACTTC
CDR3aa: CASSQLGQGAGKNIQYF

d_gene: TRBD1
v_gene: TRBV30
j_gene: TRBJ2-6
CDR3nt: TGTGCCTGGAGTGAGACAGGGCCCGGTTACTCTGGGGCCAACGTCCTGACTTTC
CDR3aa: CAWSETGPGYSGANVLTF

d_gene: TRBD1
v_gene: TRBV10-3
j_gene: TRBJ2-7
CDR3nt: TGTGCCATCACTACCGGGACAGGGAGGTACGAGCAGTACTTC
CDR3aa: CAITTGTGRYEQYF

d_gene: TRBD1
v_gene: TRBV2
j_gene: TRBJ1-2
CDR3nt: TGTGCCAGCAGACCCGGGACAGGGCCCGGCTACACCTTC
CDR3aa: CASRPGTGPGYTF

d_gene: -
v_gene: TRBV2
j_gene: TRBJ1-2
CDR3nt: TGTGCCAGCAGTGAAGCGCTTCGGTCGCGGGGCTACACCTTC
CDR3aa: CASSEALRSRGYTF

d_gene: TRBD1
v_gene: TRBV20-1
j_gene: TRBJ1-5
CDR3nt: TGCAGTGCTCTGGACAGGGGTAGCAATCAGCCCCAGCATTTT
CDR3aa: CSALDRGSNQPQHF

d_gene: -
v_gene: TRBV12-3/TRBV12-4
j_gene: TRBJ1-1
CDR3nt: TGTGCCAGCAGTTTAGGCGCAGGAGCCCCGAACACTGAAGCTTTCTTT
CDR3aa: CASSLGAGAPNTEAFF

d_gene: TRBD2
v_gene: TRBV7-9
j_gene: TRBJ2-1
CDR3nt: TGTGCCAGCAGCGTATTAGCGGGTGATGAGCAGTTCTTC
CDR3aa: CASSVLAGDEQFF

d_gene: -
v_gene: TRBV12-3/TRBV12-4
j_gene: TRBJ2-3
CDR3nt: TGTGCCAGTCAATCCGGGACTTTCACAGATACGCAGTATTTT
CDR3aa: CASQSGTFTDTQYF

d_gene: TRBD1
v_gene: TRBV14
j_gene: TRBJ1-4
CDR3nt: TGTGCCAGCAGCCAAGAGCAGGGGGCAGGTGAAAAACTGTTTTTT
CDR3aa: CASSQEQGAGEKLFF

d_gene: -
v_gene: TRBV15
j_gene: TRBJ1-5
CDR3nt: TGTGCCACCAGCAGAGAGAGTGGCAATCAGCCCCAGCATTTT
CDR3aa: CATSRESGNQPQHF